This T cell receptor (beta chain) was identified in a study of T cell repertoires in aging, cancer and after chemotherapy (dated by TCRdb to between 2018 and 2021). For context, the study as a whole: Six donor age groups were covered, ranging from 30 or younger up to 70 or older, and each group contained at least three individuals. Paired pre- and post-chemotherapy samples in the solid tumor group came from brain tumor (glioblastoma) patients receiving temozolomide-based therapy. The full dataset contained about 10 million TCR reads. The study profiled peripheral blood TCR beta repertoires from healthy donors and cancer patients to examine immunoaging and T cell reconstitution after chemotherapy. Alongside 95 healthy donors serving as a reference group, the cohort included 218 cancer patients, of whom roughly 90 had hematological cancers and 124 had solid cancers. Study-wide findings and limitations: It was noted by the authors that conclusions about immunological memory after chemotherapy cannot be drawn from the repertoire data. In both cancer cohorts, median generation probability rose over the chemotherapy interval, which suggests that the repertoire was reconstituted through rebound thymic output. Compared with age-matched healthy donors, untreated patients with hematological or solid cancers had significantly lower TCR diversity and higher clonality in blood. Declining TCR diversity with age in healthy donors was mainly explained by loss of richness; in cancer patients, loss of evenness also contributed.

Using a mixed TRB-A/B primer pool, multiplex touch-down PCR amplified rearranged TRB sequences covering the V, D and J segments. Illumina adapters and sample indices were attached to the amplicons through two consecutive PCR reactions run with Phusion HS II polymerase. Amplicons were gel-purified with the NucleoSpin Gel and PCR Clean-up kit, then checked with Qubit and an Agilent 2100 Bioanalyzer. Sequencing of the libraries was done on an Illumina MiSeq with paired-end, single-indexed 600-cycle runs. The original pipeline was this. Processing of the TRB sequences was carried out with MiXCR versions 2.12 and 3.0.5. A clone was defined as each unique CDR3 nucleotide sequence, and only productive sequences supported by at least two reads were kept. The repertoire metrics were Shannon diversity, evenness, clonality (defined as one minus evenness), and alpha-parameterized diversity profiles covering alpha 0 to 5. The IGoR algorithm was used to calculate generation probabilities of clones in the paired pre- and post-chemotherapy samples. The public sequencing data were trimmed at Q25 with fastp and processed into clonotypes with MiXCR by TCRdb, which kept only in-frame beta chains. Under each unique CDR3 protein, matching rows form one entry showing the most common genes and DNA. Here the V and J calls rest on TCRdb's processing, not on the authors' analysis. Recorded for this sample are under 8,000 distinct CDR3 sequences; approximately 50% of them occurred a single time. Approximately 2% of the sample belongs to the ten largest clones.

This clonotype has a handful of counts. Its cognate antigen has yet to be identified. The record has no base qualities; no much larger clone is one base away. Genomic DNA extracted from peripheral blood, rather than sorted cells or RNA, was used as the source for amplification of TCR beta rearrangements. The cysteine opens and the phenylalanine closes a CDR3 of 14 amino acids. Left in the record is the CDR3 DNA by itself, 42 bases read in frame from the first base. CDR1 and CDR2 were assigned from the germline V gene as MNHEY and SVGAGI. The germline ends are 19 bases apart after V is trimmed by 7 bases and J by 6 bases.

The rearranged chain carries TRBV6-5 and TRBJ2-7, and perhaps TRBD2 as D gene, on 5 matching bases. The receptor was derived from a human donor with a solid tumor. The sequencing input was blood. In nucleotide form, the sequence is TGTGCCAGCATCGTGAGAGGGAGAGGAGGCGAGCAGTACTTC. It specifies CASIVRGRGGEQYF.